This T cell receptor beta chain was retrieved from a study of blood T cell repertoires in COVID-19. Study in general: Acute and convalescent COVID-19 specimens originated in the United States, Italy and Spain. T cells, B-cell-depleted T cells, or PBMCs supplied cDNA or gDNA.

This CDR3 is built from 16 residues. V was shortened by 4 bases and J by 6 bases, with 21 bases between the two germline ends. The germline CDR1 and CDR2 sequences are SGDLS and YYNGEE. Generated by immunoSEQ multiplex PCR, the TCRdb table keeps only in-frame clones and is missing some. Of roughly 180,000 clones in the sample, around 77% are singletons; the top ten hold 17%. The V and J genes are TRBV9 and TRBJ2-3; D is perhaps TRBD2 (6 bases). Sequencing was done on a sample of peripheral blood. The source is a man in his sixties with active or convalescent COVID-19. The CDR3 here is CASSFLPRAGGDTQYF. The DNA of the CDR3 is TGTGCCAGCAGCTTCCTCCCTCGGGCTGGAGGGGATACGCAGTATTTT.